The 25 T cell receptor beta chains below come from one sample, sequenced in a study of CD8+ T cells in alopecia areata. Once RNA had been extracted, it was reverse transcribed into cDNA to act as the sequencing template. Sequencing used immunoSEQ multiplex PCR; TCRdb keeps in-frame clones, though not all of them. Of roughly 210,000 clones in the sample, less than 50% were seen once. Treatment described: oral pan-JAK inhibitor, 5-10 mg twice daily. This material consisted of CD4+ T cells sorted from blood, taken at approximately week 37, from a patient treated with tofacitinib. Receptors were obtained from a human donor with alopecia areata.

A single count supports this clone. This chain links TRBV30 with TRBJ1-2; D is uncertain. Germline V gene sequence: CDR1 GTSNPN, CDR2 SVGIG (reference sequence). V lost 2 bases and J lost 8, with 18 bases in between. This CDR3 has 14 residues. CDR3 amino acids: CAWSRQPLTSGYTF. In DNA form, the CDR3 reads TGTGCCTGGAGTAGGCAACCCCTGACATCGGGCTACACCTTC.

The rearrangement joins TRBV9 to TRBJ2-5, with a tentative D call TRBD1 (5 bases). The CDR3 consists of 15 residues. Germline V gives CDR1 SGDLS, CDR2 YYNGEE. V lost 5 bases, J lost 1 base, and 15 bases lay in between. The CDR3 DNA reads TGTGCCAGCAGTTTACACCAGGGATTCCAAGAGACCCAGTACTTC. Translating it yields CASSLHQGFQETQYF. The whole variable domain, filled in from reference TRBV9 and TRBJ2-5, reads DSGVTQTPKHLITATGQRVTLRCSPRSGDLSVYWYQQSLDQGLQFLIQYYNGEERAKGNILERFSAQQFPDLHSELNLSSLELGDSALYFCASSLHQGFQETQYFGPGTRLLVL.

In its sample, this clone was seen a few times. The chain is built from TRBV7-7 and TRBJ2-5; weak D call: TRBD2 (6 bases). This CDR3 comprises 15 residues. CDR1 is SSHAT and CDR2 is FNYEAQ in the germline V gene (reference sequence). V lost 5 bases and J 0 bases, leaving 13 bases between the germline ends. The CDR3 sequence: CASSPGRGYQETQYF. CDR3 nucleotide sequence: TGTGCCAGCAGCCCTGGACGGGGGTACCAAGAGACCCAGTACTTC.

The rearrangement uses TRBV7-2 and TRBJ2-5; TRBD2 might be the D (5 bases). In germline, CDR1 is SGHTA, CDR2 FQGNSA. V was clipped by 11 bases and J by 4 bases, with 14 bases between them. The CDR3 has 12 residues. CDR3 nucleotide sequence: TGTGCCGGCCTAGATGCGGGAGAGACCCAGTACTTC. Translating it yields CAGLDAGETQYF.

The chain combines TRBV10-3 with TRBJ2-1; 7 nucleotides agree with TRBD2. V gave up 4 bases and J gave up 2 bases; unmatched junction bases: 5. Germline V lookup: CDR1 ENHRY, CDR2 SYGVKD. CDR3 length equals 15 residues. CDR3 sequence: CAISGGGSTYNEQFF. DNA of the CDR3: TGTGCCATCAGTGGGGGCGGGAGCACCTACAATGAGCAGTTCTTC.

This chain uses TRBV19 with TRBJ2-7, with D hard to call. Between the trimmed V and J ends, which lost 3 bases and 0 bases, there was a span of 9 bases. Germline V gene data show CDR1 as LNHDA and CDR2 as SQIVND (reference sequence). This CDR3 contains 14 residues. The CDR3 spells CASSMDLSSYEQYF. CDR3 coding DNA: TGTGCCAGTAGTATGGACCTCAGCTCCTACGAGCAGTACTTC.

This clone was seen a handful of times. The J gene is TRBJ2-7, the V gene TRBV27; D not certain. There are 15 residues in the CDR3. Germline assignment: CDR1 MNHEY and CDR2 SMNVEV (reference sequence). V was clipped by 3 bases and J by 0 bases, with 12 bases between them. Written as DNA, the CDR3 is TGTGCCAGCAGTTTTGGGCGGACGAGCTCCTACGAGCAGTACTTC. This translates into CASSFGRTSSYEQYF.

This clone has more than one count but fewer than ten. Here the CDR3 DNA reads TGCGCCAGCAGCCCCGGGACAAACCAGCCCCAGCATTTT. This sequence encodes CASSPGTNQPQHF. This chain connects TRBV5-1 to TRBJ1-5; a weak D match, TRBD1 (6 bases). Trimming removed 4 bases from V and 7 bases from J, with 12 bases in between. The germline V gene encodes CDR1 SGHRS and CDR2 YFSETQ. The CDR3 consists of 13 residues.

The chain couples TRBV18 to TRBJ1-5; a weak D match, TRBD1 (5 bases). The germline V gene has CDR1 KGHSH and CDR2 LQKENI. V was shortened by 6 bases and J by 5 bases, with 11 bases between the two germline ends. The CDR3 loop spans 13 amino acids. The CDR3 loop reads CASSPGGDQPQHF. CDR3 in DNA: TGTGCCAGCTCCCCGGGGGGGGATCAGCCCCAGCATTTT.

The V and J genes are TRBV9 and TRBJ1-1; 7 bases match TRBD1. CDR1 and CDR2 (germline): SGDLS, YYNGEE. The CDR3 sequence is 14 residues long. The V gene end was trimmed by 2 bases and the J gene end by 8 bases; junction bases not matched to a gene: 9. CDR3 protein: CASSVLTGAAEAFF. CDR3 DNA sequence: TGTGCCAGCAGCGTGCTAACAGGGGCTGCAGAAGCTTTCTTT.

The V and J genes are TRBV6-5 and TRBJ1-2, with 7 bases that match TRBD1. The CDR3 has 14 amino acids. The germline gives CDR1 MNHEY, CDR2 SVGAGI. The ends lost 5 bases at V and 4 bases at J; junction bases unmatched: 7. This CDR3 is CASSRQQGSYGYTF. CDR3 bases: TGTGCCAGCAGTCGACAACAGGGGAGCTATGGCTACACCTTC.

The chain recombines TRBV2 with TRBJ2-3, with D uncertain. The germline CDR1 and CDR2 sequences are SNHLY and FYNNEI. The V gene lost 3 bases and the J gene lost 0 bases, with 10 bases spanning the gap. The length of the CDR3 is 15 residues. In nucleotides, the CDR3 is TGTGCCAGCAGTGATGGCACTGTGAGCACAGATACGCAGTATTTT. This codes for CASSDGTVSTDTQYF.

The chain joins TRBV2 to TRBJ2-2; no definite D call. The CDR3 sequence is 14 residues long. Germline CDR1 SNHLY, CDR2 FYNNEI. V dropped 2 bases and J dropped 3 bases, with 7 bases sitting between them. The CDR3 is CASSELKHTGELFF. CDR3 coding DNA: TGTGCCAGCAGTGAACTTAAACACACCGGGGAGCTGTTTTTT.

This clone was seen more than once but under ten times. The chain joins TRBV7-2 to TRBJ2-4; TRBD2 aligns across 8 bases. The CDR3 runs 15 residues. Germline CDR1 reads SGHTA; CDR2 reads FQGNSA. The V and J ends lost 1 base and 10 bases, in that order; junction bases with no gene match: 9. CDR3 region: CASSLVGSGTPIQYF. The CDR3, as DNA: TGTGCCAGCAGCTTAGTGGGTAGCGGGACGCCGATTCAGTACTTC.

The chain employs TRBV30 and TRBJ2-5; perhaps D is TRBD1 or TRBD2 (6 bases each). The CDR3 has 12 amino acids. V lost 7 bases and J lost 4, with 13 bases in between. Germline CDR1 reads GTSNPN; CDR2 reads SVGIG (reference sequence). CDR3 amino acids: CASDEGGETQYF. CDR3 bases: TGTGCCTCCGATGAGGGGGGAGAGACCCAGTACTTC. Full variable domain (missing parts from reference TRBV30 and TRBJ2-5): SQTIHQWPATLVQPVGSPLSLECTVEGTSNPNLYWYRQAAGRGLQLLFYSVGIGQISSEVPQNLSASRPQDRQFILSSKKLLLSDSGFYLCASDEGGETQYFGPGTRLLVL.

The V and J genes are TRBV5-1 and TRBJ1-5; D remains ambiguous. Germline loops: CDR1 SGHRS, CDR2 YFSETQ. The CDR3 is 10 residues long. The ends were cut back, 9 bases at V and 9 bases at J, with 10 bases in the middle. As DNA, the CDR3 is TGCGCCACCTCCTTAGGGCCCCAGCATTTT. Amino acid sequence: CATSLGPQHF.

The V gene is TRBV19, the J gene TRBJ1-2; perhaps TRBD1 as D (6 bases). The ends were cut back, 5 bases at V and 0 bases at J, with 10 bases in the middle. Germline CDR1 is LNHDA and CDR2 is SQIVND (reference sequence). The CDR3 has 14 amino acids. CDR3 nucleotide sequence: TGTGCCAGTAGTCCGAGGACAGCTAACTATGGCTACACCTTC. Translating gives CASSPRTANYGYTF.

This clone has just a few counts. This chain joins TRBV14 and TRBJ1-1; 9 nucleotides align to TRBD1. Germline loops: CDR1 SGHDN, CDR2 FVKESK. The length of the CDR3 is 14 residues. Losses at the gene ends were 4 bases for V and 7 bases for J; bases not matched to a gene: 7. The DNA of the CDR3 is TGTGCCAGCAGCCCTTGGGGGACAGGGTTTGAAGCTTTCTTT. Amino acids: CASSPWGTGFEAFF.

The chain is built from TRBV29-1 and TRBJ2-7; 7 nucleotides line up with TRBD1. J was trimmed by 0 bases and V by 6 bases; bases with no gene match: 5. The CDR3 covers 13 residues. Per the germline V gene, CDR1 is SQVTM and CDR2 is ANQGSEA. The DNA for the CDR3 is TGCAGCGTGACAGGGAGAGGCTCCTACGAGCAGTACTTC. As protein: CSVTGRGSYEQYF.

V gene TRBV2 combines with J gene TRBJ1-5; 8 bases fit TRBD1. CDR3 length: 15 amino acids. Germline lookup yields CDR1 SNHLY and CDR2 FYNNEI. The J segment lost 3 bases and the V segment lost 4 bases, leaving 5 bases of the junction unmatched. The CDR3 here is CASSGTGPINQPQHF. The CDR3 DNA follows: TGTGCCAGCAGTGGGACAGGGCCAATCAATCAGCCCCAGCATTTT.

This chain uses TRBV15 with TRBJ2-6; D is uncertain. The CDR3 spans 18 residues. Germline CDR1 and CDR2: LNHNV and YYDKDF (reference sequence). Trimming took 0 bases from V and 0 from J, leaving 12 bases between them. This CDR3 reads CATSRDRSNGSGANVLTF. CDR3 coding DNA: TGTGCCACCAGCAGAGATCGTAGTAACGGCTCTGGGGCCAACGTCCTGACTTTC.

This clone turned up a few times. This chain connects TRBV29-1 to TRBJ2-7, with D maybe TRBD1 (6 bases). The CDR3 sequence is 11 residues long. Germline CDR1 is SQVTM and CDR2 is ANQGSEA. V was trimmed by 6 bases and J by 2 bases, leaving 8 bases between them. CDR3 in amino acids: CSVTGPYEQYF. Written as DNA, the CDR3 is TGCAGCGTGACAGGTCCCTACGAGCAGTACTTC.

The chain recombines TRBV7-9 with TRBJ2-3, with a possible D match to TRBD2 (6 bases). The ends were cut back, 5 bases at V and 5 bases at J, with 8 bases in the middle. Per the germline V gene, CDR1 is SEHNR and CDR2 is FQNEAQ (reference sequence). The CDR3 extends over 12 amino acids. The chain's CDR3 is CASSPEGDTQYF. The CDR3 region has the DNA TGTGCCAGCAGCCCGGAGGGAGATACGCAGTATTTT.

This clone was picked up a small number of times. The rearrangement links TRBV29-1 to TRBJ1-1; 8 positions agree with TRBD1. Germline V gene data show CDR1 as SQVTM and CDR2 as ANQGSEA. V lost 6 bases to trimming and J lost 7 bases; unmatched junction nucleotides: 13. The CDR3 loop spans 14 amino acids. CDR3 DNA: TGCAGCGTCGAAAGGGTCAGGGGGCCTGGTGAAGCTTTCTTT. Its translation: CSVERVRGPGEAFF.

J is TRBJ2-5 and V is TRBV29-1; tentative D call: TRBD2 (6 bases). The CDR3 spans 13 residues. The V end lost 5 bases, the J end lost 4 bases, and 14 bases lay between the germline ends. CDR1 and CDR2 from the germline V gene are SQVTM and ANQGSEA. CDR3 region: CSVRGLGGETQYF. The CDR3 DNA follows: TGCAGCGTTCGAGGATTGGGGGGAGAGACCCAGTACTTC.